The 17 T cell receptor beta chains below come from one sample, sequenced in a study of early T cells in non-severe SARS-CoV-2 infection. Each CDR3 protein is one row after TCRdb ran MiXCR on the 5' RACE reads. Among some 76,000 distinct CDR3 sequences listed, roughly a sixth were seen once. Sequencing was carried out using whole blood. These receptors were taken from an adult who was a healthcare worker with PCR-confirmed SARS-CoV-2 infection or an uninfected control (not recorded which).

This clonotype occurred a few times. The chain has TRBV9 and TRBJ2-5, with D perhaps assigned TRBD1 or TRBD2 (6 bases each). Germline V gene sequence: CDR1 SGDLS, CDR2 YYNGEE. The V and J ends lost 0 bases and 4 bases respectively, with 7 bases between them. The length of the CDR3 is 13 residues. The CDR3 nucleotides are TGTGCCAGCAGCGTAGAGGGGGGAGAGACCCAGTACTTC. Translation gives CASSVEGGETQYF.

The sample holds a few counts of this clonotype. CDR3: CASSLFSDRGLSPLHF. The CDR3 bases are TGTGCCAGCAGTTTATTTTCGGACAGGGGGCTCTCACCCCTCCACTTT. V is TRBV27 and J is TRBJ1-6, with 11 bases fitting TRBD1. CDR3 length: 16 amino acids. CDR1 and CDR2 (germline): MNHEY, SMNVEV (reference sequence). Unmatched junction bases numbered 6, after V lost 1 base and J lost 10 bases.

In DNA form, the CDR3 reads TGTGCCAGCAGTTCAACCGGACTAGCGGGGCCTAGGGATACGCAGTATTTT. It specifies CASSSTGLAGPRDTQYF. The V call is TRBV12-3 or TRBV12-4, the J call TRBJ2-3; 12 positions match TRBD2. There are 17 residues in the CDR3. Trimming cost V 4 bases and J 6 bases; bases outside gene matches: 11.

V and J are TRBV11-3 and TRBJ2-3; D not certain. CDR1 and CDR2 (germline): SGHNT, YENEEA. This CDR3 is built from 12 residues. Between the trimmed V and J ends, which lost 2 bases and 4 bases, there was a span of 4 bases. CDR3 nucleotide sequence: TGTGCCAGCAGCTTAAGCGCAGATACGCAGTATTTT. Translation gives CASSLSADTQYF.

There are a few counts of this clonotype. This chain uses TRBV5-4 with TRBJ2-2; D gene uncertain. The V gene lost 1 base and the J gene lost 10 bases, with 11 bases spanning the gap. The CDR3 is 13 amino acids. Germline lookup yields CDR1 SGHNT and CDR2 YYREEE (reference sequence). CDR3 DNA: TGTGCCAGCAGCTTGATTGGAAGGAAGGAGCTGTTTTTT. Its protein product is CASSLIGRKELFF.

J is TRBJ2-3 and V is TRBV7-6; D remains ambiguous. V shed 5 bases and J shed 0 bases, with 9 bases lying between them. CDR3 size: 14 residues. Germline V gives CDR1 SGHVS, CDR2 FNYEAQ. CDR3 bases: TGTGCCAGCAGCACCTCAAGTAGCACAGATACGCAGTATTTT. Protein: CASSTSSSTDTQYF.

This clonotype has a handful of counts. V and J are TRBV20-1 and TRBJ2-7, with D perhaps being TRBD1 or TRBD2 (6 bases each). CDR3 length: 16 amino acids. Per the germline V gene, CDR1 is DFQATT and CDR2 is SNEGSKA (reference sequence). V was shortened by 2 bases and J by 5 bases, with 22 bases between the two germline ends. The CDR3 sequence is CSARPPGDKRLHEQYF. The CDR3 region has the DNA TGCAGTGCTAGACCGCCGGGGGACAAGCGATTGCACGAGCAGTACTTC.

This clonotype was found a few times. This rearrangement joins TRBV3-1 to TRBJ1-5, with a possible D match to TRBD1 (5 bases). Trimming pared 2 bases from V and 6 bases from J, leaving 11 bases between. CDR3 size: 14 residues. The germline V gene has CDR1 LGHDT and CDR2 YNNKEL (reference sequence). CDR3 in DNA: TGTGCCAGCAGCCAACGCGGGGGGTTTCAGCCCCAGCATTTT. Protein sequence: CASSQRGGFQPQHF.

This clonotype was seen more than once but under ten times. J is TRBJ1-2 and V is TRBV20-1; 9 nucleotides agree with TRBD1. The CDR3 spans 16 residues. Looked up from germline, CDR1 is DFQATT and CDR2 is SNEGSKA (reference sequence). The junction had 15 bases not matched to a gene; V was cut back by 5 bases and J by 5 bases. CDR3 residues: CSAPPGTGTFWYGYTF. The CDR3 nucleotides read TGCAGTGCTCCCCCCGGGACAGGGACCTTTTGGTATGGCTACACCTTC.

This chain joins TRBV6-5 and TRBJ2-7, with TRBD1 identical over 9 bases. The CDR3 is 15 amino acids. Germline assignment: CDR1 MNHEY and CDR2 SVGAGI. The V gene end was trimmed by 6 bases and the J gene end by 1 base; junction bases not matched to a gene: 7. The CDR3 reads CASSPDRGQSYEQYF. In DNA, the CDR3 is TGTGCCAGCAGCCCGGACAGGGGCCAGTCCTACGAGCAGTACTTC.

This clonotype was picked up many times. The chain uses TRBV6-2 or TRBV6-3 and TRBJ2-7; D call uncertain. This CDR3 region has 12 residues. The V gene lost 8 bases and the J gene lost 3 bases, with 11 bases spanning the gap. Germline V gives CDR1 MNHEY, CDR2 SVGEGT. The CDR3 DNA follows: TGTGCCAGCGGGCCGGTAGTCTACGAGCAGTACTTC. Translated: CASGPVVYEQYF.

The V call is TRBV7-2, the J call TRBJ2-1; D unclear. Trimming took 5 bases from V and 4 from J, leaving 9 bases between them. Germline loops: CDR1 SGHTA, CDR2 FQGNSA. The CDR3 totals 13 residues. The CDR3 reads CASSRDQYNEQFF. The CDR3 DNA reads TGTGCCAGCAGCCGCGACCAATACAATGAGCAGTTCTTC.

This clonotype was recorded a few times. The V gene is TRBV29-1, the J gene TRBJ1-2; possibly TRBD1 for D (6 bases). Trimming took off 5 bases at V and 8 bases at J, with 18 bases between the two ends. The CDR3 is 13 amino acids. CDR1 is SQVTM and CDR2 is ANQGSEA in the germline V gene. CDR3 bases: TGCAGCGTTCCGTCGGCGGGGGCATGGGGCTACACCTTC. Protein sequence: CSVPSAGAWGYTF.

The table lists this clonotype with a few counts. The junction departs from the called germline gene at one end, perhaps through a read error. The V gene is TRBV7-7, the J gene TRBJ2-5; D might be TRBD1 (7 bases). This CDR3 is 14 amino acids long. The germline V gene has CDR1 SSHAT and CDR2 FNYEAQ (reference sequence). As DNA, the CDR3 is TGTGCTAGCAGCTCGGCGGGACAGAGAGAGACCCAGTACTTC. Protein product: CASSSAGQRETQYF.

This clonotype was detected a few times. The chain uses TRBV5-1 and TRBJ2-5; 9 bases agree with TRBD2. Germline CDR1 SGHRS, CDR2 YFSETQ. There are 17 residues in the CDR3. Germline trimming cut 4 bases from V and 4 bases from J; bases unmatched to any gene: 14. Here the CDR3 reads CASSINPLAGASETQYF. The CDR3 nucleotides read TGCGCCAGCAGCATCAACCCCTTAGCGGGGGCCTCAGAGACCCAGTACTTC. The full variable domain, with the rest looked up from reference TRBV5-1 and TRBJ2-5, is KAGVTQTPRYLIKTRGQQVTLSCSPISGHRSVSWYQQTPGQGLQFLFEYFSETQRNKGNFPGRFSGRQFSNSRSEMNVSTLELGDSALYLCASSINPLAGASETQYFGPGTRLLVL.

This chain connects TRBV3-1 to TRBJ1-3; TRBD1 matches 8 bases. The germline gives CDR1 LGHDT, CDR2 YNNKEL (reference sequence). V shed 4 bases and J 4 bases; nucleotides not matched to a gene: 3. This CDR3 has 14 residues. DNA for the CDR3: TGTGCCAGCAGCCTGGGGACAGGCGGAAACACCATATATTTT. It yields the protein CASSLGTGGNTIYF. The whole variable domain, filled in from reference TRBV3-1 and TRBJ1-3, reads DTAVSQTPKYLVTQMGNDKSIKCEQNLGHDTMYWYKQDSKKFLKIMFSYNNKELIINETVPNRFSPKSPDKAHLNLHINSLELGDSAVYFCASSLGTGGNTIYFGEGSWLTVV.

This clonotype was detected a few times. V usage is TRBV20-1 and J usage is TRBJ2-5; tentatively, D is TRBD2 (5 bases). Germline V CDR1 and CDR2: DFQATT, SNEGSKA (reference sequence). There are 13 residues in the CDR3. Trimming cost V 4 bases and J 5 bases, with 14 bases left between them. The chain's CDR3 is CSAKTIEKETQYF. CDR3 nucleotide sequence: TGCAGTGCTAAGACTATAGAAAAGGAGACCCAGTACTTC.